This T cell receptor (beta chain) was documented in a study of glioma-infiltrating T cells after dendritic cell vaccination. Study overall: Autologous tumor lysate-pulsed dendritic cell vaccination was given between 2003 and 2012.

The CDR3 sequence is 12 residues long. Germline V gene sequence: CDR1 SEHNR, CDR2 FQNEAQ (reference sequence). Trimming took 2 bases from V and 4 from J, leaving 6 bases between them. Data came from immunoSEQ multiplex PCR; TCRdb stores just in-frame clones and leaves some out. The sample contains tens of thousands of clones, around 86% of which appear only once. This clone was picked up one time. The V call is TRBV7-9, the J call TRBJ2-7; no clear D. This specimen was blood, taken before dendritic cell vaccination. This sequence was found in a human donor with glioblastoma. The CDR3 is CASSLSGYEQYF. In DNA form, the CDR3 reads TGTGCCAGCAGCTTATCAGGTTACGAGCAGTACTTC.